This TCR beta chain comes out of a study of blood T cell repertoires in COVID-19. Study background: Donors in the United States, Italy and Spain gave samples during acute or convalescent COVID-19.

This clone was recorded once. Living in 24 US areas, the participants were between roughly 18 and 90 years of age. Cohorts were based on clinical histories the participants reported. Recovery meant two consecutive negative NP/OP PCR tests, professional clearance, or resolved symptoms. Sequencing was performed with immunoSEQ multiplex PCR; in TCRdb, only in-frame clones are kept and a portion is missing. Of roughly 220,000 clones in the sample, 88% were seen once. Sample: PBMCs or T cells enriched from blood (not recorded which). This sequence originates from a woman between 25 and 40 years old who had recovered from COVID-19.

The CDR3 bases are TGTGCCAGCAGCACCAGGACAGGGACCCTTCCATCCAATCAGCCCCAGCATTTT. This codes for CASSTRTGTLPSNQPQHF. The rearrangement links TRBV5-8 to TRBJ1-5, with 8 positions matching TRBD1. V shed 4 bases, J shed 3 bases, and the junction held 15 bases outside the gene matches. This CDR3 region has 18 residues. Germline values: CDR1 SGHTS, CDR2 YDEGEE.